The present TCR beta chain was sequenced within a study of control samples from healthy donors and cancer patients. In its sample, this clone was seen a few times. Sequenced by immunoSEQ multiplex PCR; TCRdb stores in-frame clones only, minus some. The sample includes around 20,000 clones, approximately 82% seen only once; the top ten take less than 35%. There are 15 residues in the CDR3. Germline loops: CDR1 SGHTA, CDR2 FQGNSA. Trimming at V came to 5 bases and at J to 6 bases, leaving 12 bases not matched to a gene. The sequenced sample was PBMCs. V usage is TRBV7-2 and J usage is TRBJ1-1, with 7 bases matching TRBD1. This receptor was identified in a man at least 80 years old with head and neck cancer. This CDR3 reads CASSQNRGVRSEAFF. CDR3 in DNA: TGTGCCAGCAGCCAGAACAGGGGAGTTCGCTCTGAAGCTTTCTTT.